This TCR beta chain appears in the sequencing data of a study of T-cell memory formation after mild COVID-19. The CDR3 runs to 12 residues. The V gene's germline CDR1 is SGHTA and CDR2 FQGNSA. Trimming took off 5 bases at V and 13 bases at J, with 15 bases between the two ends. From the 5' RACE reads, TCRdb called clonotypes with MiXCR, one entry per CDR3 protein. The sample lists about 560,000 distinct CDR3 sequences; about 20% were seen once. In regard to this clonotype: The antigen is not known.

Study-level points and caveats: Contracting CD4+ clones were located mainly in CM and EM, and CD8+ clones in EMRA. Specificity for SARS-CoV-2 was not confirmed among the second-wave clones peaking on day 37.

The origin of this receptor is an adult woman who had mild COVID-19 (a few samples of this study predate the infection). Cell type and time point are not known. The V call is TRBV7-2, the J call TRBJ2-1, with TRBD1 as a possible D gene (6 bases). The sample consisted of PBMCs or a T cell subset sorted from them (not recorded which). The CDR3 reads CASSLKQGHQFF. The CDR3 DNA reads as TGTGCCAGCAGCCTAAAACAGGGTCATCAGTTCTTC.